The T cell receptor beta chain described here comes from a study of T cell responses to AZD1222 COVID-19 vaccine. Profiled with immunoSEQ multiplex PCR; TCRdb holds only in-frame clones, not every one. The profile shows about 150,000 clones, about 90% of them singletons. V trimming: 0 bases; J trimming: 3 bases; junction bases outside the gene matches: 8. The CDR3 has 18 amino acids. The germline CDR1 and CDR2 sequences are MNHNS and SASEGT. The chain carries TRBV6-1 and TRBJ1-3, with 10 nucleotides matching TRBD1. The material was peripheral blood, obtained on day 0 of AZD1222 vaccination. The clonotype comes from an adult in good health. The CDR3 sequence: CASSEAPTGGAFGNTIYF. In DNA form, the CDR3 reads TGTGCCAGCAGTGAAGCGCCGACAGGGGGCGCGTTTGGAAACACCATATATTTT.